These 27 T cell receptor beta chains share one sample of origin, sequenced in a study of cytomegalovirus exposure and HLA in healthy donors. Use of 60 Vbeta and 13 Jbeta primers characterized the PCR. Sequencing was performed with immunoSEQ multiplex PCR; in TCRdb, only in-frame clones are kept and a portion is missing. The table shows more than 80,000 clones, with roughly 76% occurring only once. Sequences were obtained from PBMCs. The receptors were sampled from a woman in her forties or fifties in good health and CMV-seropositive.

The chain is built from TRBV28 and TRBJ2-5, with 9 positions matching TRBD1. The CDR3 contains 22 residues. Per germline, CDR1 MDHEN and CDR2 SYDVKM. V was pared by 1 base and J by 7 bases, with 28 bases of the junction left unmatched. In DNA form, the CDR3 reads TGTGCCAGCAGTTTATCGAGTACATTGGAGCTAAGGACAGGGGACGTCCTAGTGACCCAGTACTTC. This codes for CASSLSSTLELRTGDVLVTQYF.

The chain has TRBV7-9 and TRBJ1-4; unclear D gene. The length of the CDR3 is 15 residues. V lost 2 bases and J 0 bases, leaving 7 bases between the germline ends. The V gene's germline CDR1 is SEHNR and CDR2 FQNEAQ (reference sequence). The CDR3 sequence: CASSLFTTTNEKLFF. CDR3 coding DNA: TGTGCCAGCAGCTTATTCACTACAACTAATGAAAAACTGTTTTTT.

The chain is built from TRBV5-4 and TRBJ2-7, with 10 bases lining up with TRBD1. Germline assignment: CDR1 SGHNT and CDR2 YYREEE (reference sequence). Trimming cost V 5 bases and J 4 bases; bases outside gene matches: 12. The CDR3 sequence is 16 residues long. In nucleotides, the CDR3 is TGTGCCAGCAGTTCCCAACCGGGACAGGGGTCATACGAGCAGTACTTC. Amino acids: CASSSQPGQGSYEQYF.

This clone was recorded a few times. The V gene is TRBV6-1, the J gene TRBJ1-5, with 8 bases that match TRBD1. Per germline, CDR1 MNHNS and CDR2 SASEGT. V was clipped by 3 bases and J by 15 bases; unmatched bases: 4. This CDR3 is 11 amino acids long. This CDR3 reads CASSEGTGRHF. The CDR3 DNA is TGTGCCAGCAGTGAGGGGACAGGACGGCATTTT.

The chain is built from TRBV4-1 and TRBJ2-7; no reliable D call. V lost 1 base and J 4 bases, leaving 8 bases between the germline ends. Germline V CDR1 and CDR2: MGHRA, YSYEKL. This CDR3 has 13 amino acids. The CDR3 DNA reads TGCGCCAGCAGCCAAGGTCCCCTATACGAGCAGTACTTC. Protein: CASSQGPLYEQYF.

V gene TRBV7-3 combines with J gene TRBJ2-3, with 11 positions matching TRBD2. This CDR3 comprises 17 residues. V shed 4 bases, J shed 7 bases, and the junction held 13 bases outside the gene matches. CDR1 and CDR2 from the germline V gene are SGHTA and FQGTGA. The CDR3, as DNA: TGTGCCAGCAGCTGGCCCTTAGCGGGGGGGCCTAGAAATACGCAGTATTTT. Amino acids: CASSWPLAGGPRNTQYF.

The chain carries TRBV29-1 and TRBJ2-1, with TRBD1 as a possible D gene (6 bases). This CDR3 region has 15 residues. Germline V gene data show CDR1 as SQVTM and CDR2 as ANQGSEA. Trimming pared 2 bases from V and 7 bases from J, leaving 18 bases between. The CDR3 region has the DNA TGCAGCGTTGAAACCTATCAGCGGACAGCTAATGAGCAGTTCTTC. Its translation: CSVETYQRTANEQFF.

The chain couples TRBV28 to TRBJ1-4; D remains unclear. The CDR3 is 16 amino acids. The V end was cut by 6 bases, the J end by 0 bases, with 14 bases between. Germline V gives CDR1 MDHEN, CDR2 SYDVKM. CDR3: CASRPGVLATNEKLFF. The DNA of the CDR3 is TGTGCCAGCAGGCCCGGGGTCCTAGCAACTAATGAAAAACTGTTTTTT.

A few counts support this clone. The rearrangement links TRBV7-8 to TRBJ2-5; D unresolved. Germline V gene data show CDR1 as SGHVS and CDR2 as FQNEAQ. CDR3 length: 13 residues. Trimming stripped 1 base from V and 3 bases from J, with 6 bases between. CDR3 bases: TGTGCCAGCAGCTTAGGCGTGAAAGAGACCCAGTACTTC. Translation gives CASSLGVKETQYF.

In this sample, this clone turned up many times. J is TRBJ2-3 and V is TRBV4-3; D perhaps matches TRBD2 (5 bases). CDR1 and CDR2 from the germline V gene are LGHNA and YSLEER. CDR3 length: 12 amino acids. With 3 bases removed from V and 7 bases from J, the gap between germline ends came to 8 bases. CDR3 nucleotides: TGCGCCAGCAGCCATACCGGGAATACGCAGTATTTT. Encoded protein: CASSHTGNTQYF.

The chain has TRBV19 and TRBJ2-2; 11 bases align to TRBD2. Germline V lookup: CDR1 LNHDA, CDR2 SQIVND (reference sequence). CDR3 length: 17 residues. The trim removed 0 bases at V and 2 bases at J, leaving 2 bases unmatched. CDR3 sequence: CASSIETSGVNTGELFF. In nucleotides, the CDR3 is TGTGCCAGTAGTATAGAGACTAGCGGGGTTAACACCGGGGAGCTGTTTTTT.

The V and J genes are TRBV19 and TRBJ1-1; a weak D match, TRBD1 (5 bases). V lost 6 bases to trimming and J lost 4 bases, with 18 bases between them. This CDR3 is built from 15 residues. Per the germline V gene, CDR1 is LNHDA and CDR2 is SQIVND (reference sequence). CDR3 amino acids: CASSPRGGSFTEAFF. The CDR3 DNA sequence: TGTGCCAGTAGCCCCCGGGGGGGGTCCTTCACTGAAGCTTTCTTT. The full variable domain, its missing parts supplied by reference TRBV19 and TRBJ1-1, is DGGITQSPKYLFRKEGQNVTLSCEQNLNHDAMYWYRQDPGQGLRLIYYSQIVNDFQKGDIAEGYSVSREKKESFPLTVTSAQKNPTAFYLCASSPRGGSFTEAFFGQGTRLTVV.

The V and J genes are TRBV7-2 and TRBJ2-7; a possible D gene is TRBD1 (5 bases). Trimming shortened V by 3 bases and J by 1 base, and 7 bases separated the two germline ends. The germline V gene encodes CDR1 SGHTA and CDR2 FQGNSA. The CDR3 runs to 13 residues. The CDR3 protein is CASSFRQSYEQYF. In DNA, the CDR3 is TGTGCCAGCAGCTTCAGACAGTCCTACGAGCAGTACTTC.

This CDR3 is CASGLAGGRTDTQYF. The DNA for the CDR3 is TGTGCCAGCGGACTAGCGGGGGGACGCACAGATACGCAGTATTTT. V is TRBV28 and J is TRBJ2-3; 14 bases match TRBD2. Trimming at V came to 8 bases and at J to 1 base, leaving 2 bases not matched to a gene. This CDR3 contains 15 residues. Germline V gene sequence: CDR1 MDHEN, CDR2 SYDVKM.

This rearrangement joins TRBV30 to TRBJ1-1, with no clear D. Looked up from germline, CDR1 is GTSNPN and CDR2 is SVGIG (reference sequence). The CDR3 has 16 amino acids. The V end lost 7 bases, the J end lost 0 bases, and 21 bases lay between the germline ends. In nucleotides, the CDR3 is TGTGCCTCACAAGTCCACCGCCAGATAATGAACACTGAAGCTTTCTTT. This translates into CASQVHRQIMNTEAFF.

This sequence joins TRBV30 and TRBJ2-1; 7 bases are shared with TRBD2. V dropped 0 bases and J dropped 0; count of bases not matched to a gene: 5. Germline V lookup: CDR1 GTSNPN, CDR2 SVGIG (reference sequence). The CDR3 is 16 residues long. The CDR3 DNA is TGTGCCTGGAGTGTGGGGGGACTACGCTCCTACAATGAGCAGTTCTTC. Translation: CAWSVGGLRSYNEQFF.

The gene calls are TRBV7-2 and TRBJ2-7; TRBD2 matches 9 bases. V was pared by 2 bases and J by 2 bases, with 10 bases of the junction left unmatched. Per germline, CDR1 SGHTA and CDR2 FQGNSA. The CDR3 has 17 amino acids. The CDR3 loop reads CASSLLSFQRGAYEQYF. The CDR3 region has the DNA TGTGCCAGCAGCTTACTCAGTTTTCAGCGGGGGGCCTACGAGCAGTACTTC.

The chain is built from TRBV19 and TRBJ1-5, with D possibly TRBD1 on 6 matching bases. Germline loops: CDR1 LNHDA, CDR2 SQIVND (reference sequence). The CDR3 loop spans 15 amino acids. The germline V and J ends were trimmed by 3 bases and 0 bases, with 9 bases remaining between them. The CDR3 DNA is TGTGCCAGTAGTATTTACAGGGATAGCAATCAGCCCCAGCATTTT. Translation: CASSIYRDSNQPQHF. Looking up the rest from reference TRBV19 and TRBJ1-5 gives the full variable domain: DGGITQSPKYLFRKEGQNVTLSCEQNLNHDAMYWYRQDPGQGLRLIYYSQIVNDFQKGDIAEGYSVSREKKESFPLTVTSAQKNPTAFYLCASSIYRDSNQPQHFGDGTRLSIL.

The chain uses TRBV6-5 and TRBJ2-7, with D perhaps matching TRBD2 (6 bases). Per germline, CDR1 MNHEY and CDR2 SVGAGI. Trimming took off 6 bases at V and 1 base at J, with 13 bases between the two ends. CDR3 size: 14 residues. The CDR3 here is CASSTSTRSYEQYF. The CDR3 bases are TGTGCCAGCAGCACTTCGACTAGGTCCTACGAGCAGTACTTC.

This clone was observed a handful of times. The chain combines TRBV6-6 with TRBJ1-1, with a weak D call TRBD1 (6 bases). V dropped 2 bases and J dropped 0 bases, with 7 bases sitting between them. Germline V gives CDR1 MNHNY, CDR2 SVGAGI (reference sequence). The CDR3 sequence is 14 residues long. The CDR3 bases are TGTGCCAGCAGTTACCAGGGGATGAACACTGAAGCTTTCTTT. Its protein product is CASSYQGMNTEAFF.

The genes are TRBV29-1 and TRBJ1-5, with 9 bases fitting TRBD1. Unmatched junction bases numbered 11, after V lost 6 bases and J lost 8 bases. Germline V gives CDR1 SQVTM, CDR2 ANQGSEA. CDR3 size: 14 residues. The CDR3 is CSVATGGLSKPQHF. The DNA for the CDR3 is TGCAGCGTCGCCACAGGGGGCCTAAGTAAGCCCCAGCATTTT. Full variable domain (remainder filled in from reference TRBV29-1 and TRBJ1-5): SAVISQKPSRDICQRGTSLTIQCQVDSQVTMMFWYRQQPGQSLTLIATANQGSEATYESGFVIDKFPISRPNLTFSTLTVSNMSPEDSSIYLCSVATGGLSKPQHFGDGTRLSIL.

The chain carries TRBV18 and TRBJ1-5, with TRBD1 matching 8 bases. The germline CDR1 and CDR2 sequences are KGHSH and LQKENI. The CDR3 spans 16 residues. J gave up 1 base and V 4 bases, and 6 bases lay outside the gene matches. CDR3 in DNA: TGTGCCAGCTCACTAGGGACAGGTAGGAGCAATCAGCCCCAGCATTTT. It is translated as CASSLGTGRSNQPQHF.

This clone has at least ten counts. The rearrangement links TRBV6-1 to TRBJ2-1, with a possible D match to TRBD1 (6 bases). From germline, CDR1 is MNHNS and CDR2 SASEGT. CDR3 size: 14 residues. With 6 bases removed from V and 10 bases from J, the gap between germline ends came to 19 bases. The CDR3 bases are TGTGCCAGCAGCTTCCTAGTCCGGACAGAAGAGCAGTTCTTC. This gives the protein CASSFLVRTEEQFF.

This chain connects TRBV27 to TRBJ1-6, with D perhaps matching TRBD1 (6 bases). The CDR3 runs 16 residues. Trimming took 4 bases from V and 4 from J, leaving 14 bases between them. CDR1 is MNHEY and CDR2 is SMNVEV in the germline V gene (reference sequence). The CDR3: CASSSEQGIYNSPLHF. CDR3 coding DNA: TGTGCCAGCAGTTCAGAGCAGGGGATTTATAATTCACCCCTCCACTTT.

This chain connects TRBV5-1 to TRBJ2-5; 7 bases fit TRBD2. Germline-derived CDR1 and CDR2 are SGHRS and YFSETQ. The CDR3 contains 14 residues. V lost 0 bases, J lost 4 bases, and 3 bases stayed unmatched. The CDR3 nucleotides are TGCGCCAGCAGCTTGGGCGGGGGTGGAGAGACCCAGTACTTC. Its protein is CASSLGGGGETQYF.

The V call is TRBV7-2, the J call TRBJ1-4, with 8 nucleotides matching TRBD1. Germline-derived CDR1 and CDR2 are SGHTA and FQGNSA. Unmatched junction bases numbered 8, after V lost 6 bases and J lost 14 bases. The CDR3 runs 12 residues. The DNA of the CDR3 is TGTGCCAGCAGTTTGGACAGGGAACGTCTGTTTTTT. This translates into CASSLDRERLFF.

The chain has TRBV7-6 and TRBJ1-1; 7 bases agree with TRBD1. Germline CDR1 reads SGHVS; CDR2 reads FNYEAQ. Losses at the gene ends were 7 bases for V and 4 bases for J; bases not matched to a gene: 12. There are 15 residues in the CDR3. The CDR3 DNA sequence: TGTGCCAGCACCCCGGGCCGGGACAGCGGCACTGAAGCTTTCTTT. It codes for CASTPGRDSGTEAFF.